This T cell receptor beta chain comes out of a study of blood T cell repertoires in COVID-19. About the study: T cells, B-cell-depleted T cells, or PBMCs provided the cDNA or gDNA that served as material.

The study drew participants aged about 18 to 89 years from around 24 US areas. Grouping used clinical history reported by participants in a survey and questionnaire. Repertoires were generated with immunoSEQ multiplex PCR, while TCRdb's copy carries only in-frame clones and drops some. The data hold some 330,000 clones, with approximately 88% observed a single time. With 5 bases clipped from V and 5 bases from J, the junction kept 18 bases outside the gene matches. From germline, CDR1 is MDHEN and CDR2 SYDVKM. The CDR3 runs to 17 residues. The clonotype was recovered from a man aged 25-45 years who had recovered from COVID-19. This rearrangement joins TRBV28 to TRBJ2-7; 7 bases match TRBD1. Sequenced material: PBMCs or T cells enriched from blood (not recorded which). CDR3 residues: CASSTFPETGLGHEQYF. CDR3 coding DNA: TGTGCCAGCAGTACATTCCCCGAGACAGGGCTCGGGCACGAGCAGTACTTC.